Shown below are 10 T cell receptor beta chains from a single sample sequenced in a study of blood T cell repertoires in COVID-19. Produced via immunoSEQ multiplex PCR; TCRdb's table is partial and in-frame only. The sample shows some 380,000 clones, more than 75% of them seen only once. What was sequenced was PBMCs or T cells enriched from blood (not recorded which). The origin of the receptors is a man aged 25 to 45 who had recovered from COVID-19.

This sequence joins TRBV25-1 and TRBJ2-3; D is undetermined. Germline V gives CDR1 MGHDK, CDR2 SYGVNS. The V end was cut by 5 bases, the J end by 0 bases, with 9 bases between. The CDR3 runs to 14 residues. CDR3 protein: CASSRVASTDTQYF. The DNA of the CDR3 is TGTGCCAGCAGTCGGGTTGCTAGCACAGATACGCAGTATTTT.

This CDR3 is CASSMTSGAPQETQYF. In DNA, the CDR3 is TGTGCCAGTAGCATGACTAGCGGGGCGCCCCAAGAGACCCAGTACTTC. This chain links TRBV19 with TRBJ2-5; 11 bases are a match to TRBD2. CDR1 is LNHDA and CDR2 is SQIVND in the germline V gene (reference sequence). The CDR3 is 16 amino acids. The V gene end was trimmed by 6 bases and the J gene end by 1 base; junction bases not matched to a gene: 7.

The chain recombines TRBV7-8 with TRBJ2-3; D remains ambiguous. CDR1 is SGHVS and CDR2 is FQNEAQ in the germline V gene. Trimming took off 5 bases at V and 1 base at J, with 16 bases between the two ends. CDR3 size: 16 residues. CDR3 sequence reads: CASSPLLADGTDTQYF. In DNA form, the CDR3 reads TGTGCCAGCAGCCCTCTATTGGCGGATGGCACAGATACGCAGTATTTT.

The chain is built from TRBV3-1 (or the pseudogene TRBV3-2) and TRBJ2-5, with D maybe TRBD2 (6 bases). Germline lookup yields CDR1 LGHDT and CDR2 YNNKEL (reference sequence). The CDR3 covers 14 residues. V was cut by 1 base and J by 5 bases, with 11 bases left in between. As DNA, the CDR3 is TGTGCCAGCAGCCAAGGGGAGGAAGTGGAGACCCAGTACTTC. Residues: CASSQGEEVETQYF.

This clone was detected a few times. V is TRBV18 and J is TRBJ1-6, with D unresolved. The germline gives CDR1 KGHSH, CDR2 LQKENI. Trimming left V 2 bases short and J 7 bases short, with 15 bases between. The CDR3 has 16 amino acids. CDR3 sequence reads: CASSPLRAIGNSPLHF. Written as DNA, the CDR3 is TGTGCCAGCTCACCATTAAGAGCGATAGGCAATTCACCCCTCCACTTT. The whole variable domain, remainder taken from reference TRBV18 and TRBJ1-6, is NAGVMQNPRHLVRRRGQEARLRCSPMKGHSHVYWYRQLPEEGLKFMVYLQKENIIDESGMPKERFSAEFPKEGPSILRIQQVVRGDSAAYFCASSPLRAIGNSPLHFGNGTRLTVT.

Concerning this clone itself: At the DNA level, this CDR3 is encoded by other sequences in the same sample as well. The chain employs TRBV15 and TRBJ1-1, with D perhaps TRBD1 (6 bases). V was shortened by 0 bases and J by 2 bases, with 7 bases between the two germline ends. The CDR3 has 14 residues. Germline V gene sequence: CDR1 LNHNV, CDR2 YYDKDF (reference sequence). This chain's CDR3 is CATSRDRGNTEAFF. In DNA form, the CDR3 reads TGTGCCACCAGCAGAGACAGGGGTAACACTGAAGCTTTCTTT.

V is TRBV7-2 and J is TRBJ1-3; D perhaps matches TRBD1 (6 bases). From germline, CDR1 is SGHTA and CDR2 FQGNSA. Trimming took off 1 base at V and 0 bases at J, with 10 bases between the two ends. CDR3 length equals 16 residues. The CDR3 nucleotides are TGTGCCAGCAGCTTAGTGGGGGCCACCTCTGGAAACACCATATATTTT. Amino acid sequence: CASSLVGATSGNTIYF.

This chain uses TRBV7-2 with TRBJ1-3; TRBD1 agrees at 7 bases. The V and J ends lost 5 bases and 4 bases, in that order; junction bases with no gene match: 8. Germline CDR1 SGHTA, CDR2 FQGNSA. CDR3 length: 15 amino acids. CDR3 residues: CASSRGTEKGNTIYF. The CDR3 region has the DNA TGTGCCAGCAGCCGCGGGACAGAAAAAGGAAACACCATATATTTT.

CDR3 nucleotide sequence: TGTGCCAGCAGTTCTACAGGGGGCGCACTAGGCGGCTACACCTTC. It is translated as CASSSTGGALGGYTF. The rearrangement links TRBV3-1 (or the pseudogene TRBV3-2) to TRBJ1-2; 9 nucleotides align to TRBD1. J was trimmed by 8 bases and V by 6 bases; bases with no gene match: 13. Germline values: CDR1 LGHDT, CDR2 YNNKEL (reference sequence). This CDR3 has 15 residues.

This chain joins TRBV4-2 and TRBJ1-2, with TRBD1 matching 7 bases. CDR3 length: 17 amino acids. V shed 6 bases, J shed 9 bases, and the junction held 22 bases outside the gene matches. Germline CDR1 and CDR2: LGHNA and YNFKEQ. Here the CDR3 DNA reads TGTGCCAGCAGACCCGGAGTGGTTGGCCAGGGGGACTTGAGCTACACCTTC. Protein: CASRPGVVGQGDLSYTF.